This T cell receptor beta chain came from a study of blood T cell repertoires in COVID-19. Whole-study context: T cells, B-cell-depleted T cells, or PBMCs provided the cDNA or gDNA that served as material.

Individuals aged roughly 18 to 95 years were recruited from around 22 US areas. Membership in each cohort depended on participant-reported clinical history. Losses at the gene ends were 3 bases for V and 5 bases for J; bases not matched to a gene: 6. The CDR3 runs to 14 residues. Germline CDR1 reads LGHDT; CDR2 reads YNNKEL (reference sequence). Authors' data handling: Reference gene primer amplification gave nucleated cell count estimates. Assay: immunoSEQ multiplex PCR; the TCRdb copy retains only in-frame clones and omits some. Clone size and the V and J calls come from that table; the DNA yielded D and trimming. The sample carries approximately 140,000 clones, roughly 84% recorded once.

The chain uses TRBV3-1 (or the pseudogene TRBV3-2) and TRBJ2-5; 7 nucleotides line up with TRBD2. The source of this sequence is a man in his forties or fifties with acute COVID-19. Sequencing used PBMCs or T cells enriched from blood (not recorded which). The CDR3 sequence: CASSHRGSWETQYF. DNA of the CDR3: TGTGCCAGCAGCCATCGCGGGAGCTGGGAGACCCAGTACTTC.